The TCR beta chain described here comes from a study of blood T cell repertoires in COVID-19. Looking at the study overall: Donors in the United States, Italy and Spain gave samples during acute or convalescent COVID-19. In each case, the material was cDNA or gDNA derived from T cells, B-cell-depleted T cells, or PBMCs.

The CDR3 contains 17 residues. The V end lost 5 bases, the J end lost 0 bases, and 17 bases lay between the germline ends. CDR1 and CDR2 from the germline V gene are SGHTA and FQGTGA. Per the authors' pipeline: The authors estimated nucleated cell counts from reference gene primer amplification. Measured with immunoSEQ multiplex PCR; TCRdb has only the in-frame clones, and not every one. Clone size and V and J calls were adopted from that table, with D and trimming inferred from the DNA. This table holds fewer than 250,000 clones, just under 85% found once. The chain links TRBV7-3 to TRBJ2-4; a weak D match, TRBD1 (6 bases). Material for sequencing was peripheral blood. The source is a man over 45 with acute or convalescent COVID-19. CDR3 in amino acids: CASSDKQGVLAKNIQYF. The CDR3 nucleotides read TGTGCCAGCAGCGACAAACAGGGAGTCCTAGCCAAAAACATTCAGTACTTC.